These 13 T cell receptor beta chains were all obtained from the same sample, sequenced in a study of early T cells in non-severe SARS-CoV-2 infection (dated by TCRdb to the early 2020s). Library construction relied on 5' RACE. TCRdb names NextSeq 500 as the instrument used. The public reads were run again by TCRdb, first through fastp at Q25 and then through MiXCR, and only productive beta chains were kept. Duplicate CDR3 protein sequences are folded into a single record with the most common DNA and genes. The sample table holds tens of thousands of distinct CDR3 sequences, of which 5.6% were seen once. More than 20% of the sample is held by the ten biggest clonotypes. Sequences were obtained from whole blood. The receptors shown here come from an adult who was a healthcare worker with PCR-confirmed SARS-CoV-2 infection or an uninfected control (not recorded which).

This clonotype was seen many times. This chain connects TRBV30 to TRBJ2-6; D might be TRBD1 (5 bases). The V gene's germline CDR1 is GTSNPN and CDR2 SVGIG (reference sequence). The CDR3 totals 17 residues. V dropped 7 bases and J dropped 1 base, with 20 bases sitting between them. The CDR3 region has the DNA TGTGCCTACAGTGTGGGCAGGGTAGGGTCTGGGGCCAACGTCCTGACTTTC. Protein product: CAYSVGRVGSGANVLTF.

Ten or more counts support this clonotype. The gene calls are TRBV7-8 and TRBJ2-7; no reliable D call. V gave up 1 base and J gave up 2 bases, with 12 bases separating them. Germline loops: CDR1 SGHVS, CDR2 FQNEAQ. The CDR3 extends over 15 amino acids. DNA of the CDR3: TGTGCCAGCAGCTTAGTCAGGTTTAAAGCCTACGAGCAGTACTTC. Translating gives CASSLVRFKAYEQYF.

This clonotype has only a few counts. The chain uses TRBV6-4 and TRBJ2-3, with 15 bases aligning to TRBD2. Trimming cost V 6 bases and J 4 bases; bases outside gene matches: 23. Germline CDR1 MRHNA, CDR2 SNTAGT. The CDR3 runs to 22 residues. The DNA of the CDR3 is TGTGCCAGCAGCCTACCCCCGGGACTAGCGGGGGGACCTCCATCAATCGCAGATACGCAGTATTTT. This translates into CASSLPPGLAGGPPSIADTQYF.

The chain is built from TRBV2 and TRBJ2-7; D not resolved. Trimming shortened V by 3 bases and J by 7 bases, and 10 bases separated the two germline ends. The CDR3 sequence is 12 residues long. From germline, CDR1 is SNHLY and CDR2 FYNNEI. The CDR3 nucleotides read TGTGCCAGCAGTGAGTGGAAAGAGGAGCAGTACTTC. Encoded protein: CASSEWKEEQYF. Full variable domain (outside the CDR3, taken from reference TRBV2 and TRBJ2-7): EPEVTQTPSHQVTQMGQEVILRCVPISNHLYFYWYRQILGQKVEFLVSFYNNEISEKSEIFDDQFSVERPDGSNFTLKIRSTKLEDSAMYFCASSEWKEEQYFGPGTRLTVT.

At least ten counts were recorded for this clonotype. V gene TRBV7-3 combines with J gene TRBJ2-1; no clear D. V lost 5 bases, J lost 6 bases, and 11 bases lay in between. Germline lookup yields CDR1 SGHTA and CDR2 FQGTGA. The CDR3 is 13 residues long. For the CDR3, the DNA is TGTGCCAGCAGCCGAGAGAGGCTCAATGAGCAGTTCTTC. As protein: CASSRERLNEQFF.

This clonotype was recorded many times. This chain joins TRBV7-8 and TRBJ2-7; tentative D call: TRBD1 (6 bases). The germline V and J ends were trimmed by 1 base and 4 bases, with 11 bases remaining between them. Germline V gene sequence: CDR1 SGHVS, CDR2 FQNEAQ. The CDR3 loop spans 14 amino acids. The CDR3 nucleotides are TGTGCCAGCAGCTTAGTCAGGGACAAGTACGAGCAGTACTTC. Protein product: CASSLVRDKYEQYF.

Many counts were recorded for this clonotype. The CDR3 loop reads CASSSGQGFRSTEAFF. DNA of the CDR3: TGCGCCAGCAGCTCGGGACAGGGTTTTAGGAGCACTGAAGCTTTCTTT. This chain connects TRBV5-1 to TRBJ1-1; the match to TRBD1 covers 9 bases. V was pared by 3 bases and J by 4 bases, with 10 bases of the junction left unmatched. The CDR3 runs 16 residues. Germline V CDR1 and CDR2: SGHRS, YFSETQ.

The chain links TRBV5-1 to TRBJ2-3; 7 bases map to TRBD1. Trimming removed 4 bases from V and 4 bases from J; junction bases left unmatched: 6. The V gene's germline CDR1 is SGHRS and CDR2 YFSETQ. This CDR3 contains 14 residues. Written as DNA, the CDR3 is TGCGCCAGCAGCCCCGGGACAGAATCAGATACGCAGTATTTT. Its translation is CASSPGTESDTQYF. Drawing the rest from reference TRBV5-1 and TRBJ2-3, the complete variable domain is KAGVTQTPRYLIKTRGQQVTLSCSPISGHRSVSWYQQTPGQGLQFLFEYFSETQRNKGNFPGRFSGRQFSNSRSEMNVSTLELGDSALYLCASSPGTESDTQYFGPGTRLTVL.

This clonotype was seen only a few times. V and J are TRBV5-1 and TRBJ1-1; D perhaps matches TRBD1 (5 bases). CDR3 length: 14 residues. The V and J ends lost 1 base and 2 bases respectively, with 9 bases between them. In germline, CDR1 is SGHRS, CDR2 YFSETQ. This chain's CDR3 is CASSLQGRNTEAFF. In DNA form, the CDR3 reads TGCGCCAGCAGCTTGCAGGGACGTAACACTGAAGCTTTCTTT.

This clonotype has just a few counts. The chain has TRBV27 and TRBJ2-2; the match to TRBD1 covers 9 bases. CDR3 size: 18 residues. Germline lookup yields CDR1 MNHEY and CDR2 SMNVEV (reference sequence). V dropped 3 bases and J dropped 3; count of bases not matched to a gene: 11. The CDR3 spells CASSFQGQGTKDTGELFF. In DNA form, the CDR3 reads TGTGCCAGCAGTTTCCAGGGACAGGGAACGAAGGACACCGGGGAGCTGTTTTTT.

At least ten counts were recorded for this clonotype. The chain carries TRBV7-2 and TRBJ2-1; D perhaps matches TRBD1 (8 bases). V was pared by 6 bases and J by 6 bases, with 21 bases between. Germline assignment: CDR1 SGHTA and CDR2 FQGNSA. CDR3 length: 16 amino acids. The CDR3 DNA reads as TGTGCCAGCAGGCCCGGGGGGACAGGAAACCGCAATGAGCAGTTCTTC. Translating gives CASRPGGTGNRNEQFF.

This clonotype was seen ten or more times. The CDR3 DNA reads TGTGCCAGCAGTGAATTCGACAGGGATTATTCACCCCTCCACTTT. This codes for CASSEFDRDYSPLHF. The rearrangement joins TRBV25-1 to TRBJ1-6, with 7 bases aligning to TRBD1. The CDR3 is 15 amino acids. Trimming cost V 1 base and J 8 bases; bases outside gene matches: 5. Looked up from germline, CDR1 is MGHDK and CDR2 is SYGVNS. Together with reference TRBV25-1 and TRBJ1-6, the CDR3 gives the full variable domain: EADIYQTPRYLVIGTGKKITLECSQTMGHDKMYWYQQDPGMELHLIHYSYGVNSTEKGDLSSESTVSRIRTEHFPLTLESARPSHTSQYLCASSEFDRDYSPLHFGNGTRLTVT.

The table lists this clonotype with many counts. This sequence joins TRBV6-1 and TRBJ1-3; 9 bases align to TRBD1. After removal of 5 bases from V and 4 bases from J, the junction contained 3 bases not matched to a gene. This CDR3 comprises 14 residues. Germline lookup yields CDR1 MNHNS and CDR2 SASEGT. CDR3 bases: TGTGCCAGCAGTACGGGACAGGGCGGAAACACCATATATTTT. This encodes CASSTGQGGNTIYF.